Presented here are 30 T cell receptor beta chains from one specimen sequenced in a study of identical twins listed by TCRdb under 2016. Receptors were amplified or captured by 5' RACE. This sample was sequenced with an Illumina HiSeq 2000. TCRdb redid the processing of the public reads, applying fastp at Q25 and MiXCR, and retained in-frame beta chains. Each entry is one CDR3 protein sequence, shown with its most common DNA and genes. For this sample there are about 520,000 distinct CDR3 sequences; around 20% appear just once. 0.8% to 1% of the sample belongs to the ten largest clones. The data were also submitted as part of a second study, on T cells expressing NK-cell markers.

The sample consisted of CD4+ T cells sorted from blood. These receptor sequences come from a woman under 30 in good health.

CDR3: CATKIAGSLTLQFF. CDR3 sequence (DNA): TGTGCCACGAAAATAGCGGGATCCCTGACTCTGCAGTTCTTC. The rearrangement uses TRBV10-3 and TRBJ2-1, with TRBD2 matching 8 bases. Per germline, CDR1 ENHRY and CDR2 SYGVKD. Germline trimming cut 10 bases from V and 12 bases from J; bases unmatched to any gene: 17. This CDR3 is 14 amino acids long.

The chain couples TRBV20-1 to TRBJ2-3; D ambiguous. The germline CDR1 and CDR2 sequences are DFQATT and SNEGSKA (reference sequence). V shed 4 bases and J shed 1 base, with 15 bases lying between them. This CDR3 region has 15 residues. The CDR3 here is CSATTVGAGTDTQYF. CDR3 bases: TGCAGTGCTACTACAGTAGGAGCCGGCACAGATACGCAGTATTTT.

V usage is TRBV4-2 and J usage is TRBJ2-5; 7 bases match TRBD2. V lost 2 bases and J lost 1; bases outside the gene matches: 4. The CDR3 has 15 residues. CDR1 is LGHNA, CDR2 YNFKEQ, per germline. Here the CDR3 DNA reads TGTGCCAGCAGCCAAACCGGGACTACCCAAGAGACCCAGTACTTC. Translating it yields CASSQTGTTQETQYF.

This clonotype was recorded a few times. The CDR3 loop is CASSRERNTEAFF. In DNA, the CDR3 is TGTGCCAGCAGCCGAGAGAGGAACACTGAAGCTTTCTTT. This sequence joins TRBV5-4 and TRBJ1-1; D unclear. This CDR3 comprises 13 residues. Germline V gene data show CDR1 as SGHNT and CDR2 as YYREEE (reference sequence). Trimming took 4 bases from V and 1 from J, leaving 8 bases between them.

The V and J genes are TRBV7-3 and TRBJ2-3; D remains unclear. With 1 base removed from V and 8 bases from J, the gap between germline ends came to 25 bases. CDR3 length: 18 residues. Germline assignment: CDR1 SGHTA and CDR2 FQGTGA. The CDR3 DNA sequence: TGTGCCAGCAGCTTAAATCCCTCTCTCGGCTCCACAGATGGTACGCAGTATTTT. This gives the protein CASSLNPSLGSTDGTQYF.

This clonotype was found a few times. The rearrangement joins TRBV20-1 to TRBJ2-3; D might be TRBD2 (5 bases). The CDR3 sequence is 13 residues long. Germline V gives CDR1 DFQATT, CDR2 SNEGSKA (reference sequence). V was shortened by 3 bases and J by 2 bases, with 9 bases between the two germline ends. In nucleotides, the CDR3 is TGCAGTGCTAGGTGGAGGTACACAGATACGCAGTATTTT. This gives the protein CSARWRYTDTQYF.

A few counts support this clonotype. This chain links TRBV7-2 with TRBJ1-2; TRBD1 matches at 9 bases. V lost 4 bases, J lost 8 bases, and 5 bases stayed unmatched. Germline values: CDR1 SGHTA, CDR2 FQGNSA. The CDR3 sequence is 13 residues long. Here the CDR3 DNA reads TGTGCCAGCAGCTGGTCGACAGGGGGAGGCTACACCTTC. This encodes CASSWSTGGGYTF.

The CDR3 loop is CASSLSGTHPYEQYF. Written as DNA, the CDR3 is TGTGCCAGCAGTTTATCAGGGACCCACCCCTACGAGCAGTACTTC. The chain recombines TRBV27 with TRBJ2-7, with D perhaps matching TRBD1 or TRBD2 (5 bases each). CDR1 and CDR2 from the germline V gene are MNHEY and SMNVEV (reference sequence). V gave up 0 bases and J gave up 2 bases, with 11 bases separating them. This CDR3 has 15 amino acids.

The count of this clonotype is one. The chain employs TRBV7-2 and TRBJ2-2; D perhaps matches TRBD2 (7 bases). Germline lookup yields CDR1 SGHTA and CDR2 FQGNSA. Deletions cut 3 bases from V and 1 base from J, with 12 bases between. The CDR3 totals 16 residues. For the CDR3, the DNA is TGTGCCAGCAGCTTCCCGAGGGGGGGGAACACCGGGGAGCTGTTTTTT. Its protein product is CASSFPRGGNTGELFF. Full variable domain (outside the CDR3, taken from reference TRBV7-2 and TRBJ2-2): GAGVSQSPSNKVTEKGKDVELRCDPISGHTALYWYRQSLGQGLEFLIYFQGNSAPDKSGLPSDRFSAERTGGSVSTLTIQRTQQEDSAVYLCASSFPRGGNTGELFFGEGSRLTVL.

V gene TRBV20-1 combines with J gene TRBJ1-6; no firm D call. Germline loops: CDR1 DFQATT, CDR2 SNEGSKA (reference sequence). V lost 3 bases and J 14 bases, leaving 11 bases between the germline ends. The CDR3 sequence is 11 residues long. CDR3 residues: CSARRQTTLHF. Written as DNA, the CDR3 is TGCAGTGCTAGGCGACAAACCACCCTCCACTTT.

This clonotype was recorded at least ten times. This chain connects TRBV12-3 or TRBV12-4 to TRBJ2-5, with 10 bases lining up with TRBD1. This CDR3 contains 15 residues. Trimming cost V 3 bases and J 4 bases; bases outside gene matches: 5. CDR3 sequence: CASSFTGDRGETQYF. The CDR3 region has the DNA TGTGCCAGCAGTTTCACCGGGGACAGGGGAGAGACCCAGTACTTC.

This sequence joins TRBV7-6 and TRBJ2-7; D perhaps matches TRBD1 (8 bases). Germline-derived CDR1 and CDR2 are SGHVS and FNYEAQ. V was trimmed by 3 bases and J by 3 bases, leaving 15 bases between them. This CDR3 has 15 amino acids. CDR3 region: CASSFSGTGFYEQYF. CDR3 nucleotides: TGTGCCAGCAGCTTCAGCGGGACAGGATTCTACGAGCAGTACTTC.

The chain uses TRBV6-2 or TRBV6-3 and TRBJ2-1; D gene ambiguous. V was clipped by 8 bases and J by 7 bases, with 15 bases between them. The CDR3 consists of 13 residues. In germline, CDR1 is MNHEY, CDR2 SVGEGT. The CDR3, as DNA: TGTGCCAGCGGATCTCCGGAGAGGAATGAGCAGTTCTTC. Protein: CASGSPERNEQFF.

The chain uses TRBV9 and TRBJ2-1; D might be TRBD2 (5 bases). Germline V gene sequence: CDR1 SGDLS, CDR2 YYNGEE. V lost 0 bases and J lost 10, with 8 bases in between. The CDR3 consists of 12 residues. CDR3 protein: CASSVVRGEQFF. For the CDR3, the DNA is TGTGCCAGCAGCGTAGTTCGCGGGGAGCAGTTCTTC.

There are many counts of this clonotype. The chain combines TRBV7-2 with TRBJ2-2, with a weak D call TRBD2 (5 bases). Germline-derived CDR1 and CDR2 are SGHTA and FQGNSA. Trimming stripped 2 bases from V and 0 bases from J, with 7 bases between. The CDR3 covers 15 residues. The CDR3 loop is CASSLLGANTGELFF. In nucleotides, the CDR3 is TGTGCCAGCAGCTTACTCGGGGCGAACACCGGGGAGCTGTTTTTT.

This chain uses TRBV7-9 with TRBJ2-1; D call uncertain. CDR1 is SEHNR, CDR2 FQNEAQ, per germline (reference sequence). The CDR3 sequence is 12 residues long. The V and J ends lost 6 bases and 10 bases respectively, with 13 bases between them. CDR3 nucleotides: TGTGCCAGCAGGCCGACTGGCGAGGAGCAGTTCTTC. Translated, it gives CASRPTGEEQFF.

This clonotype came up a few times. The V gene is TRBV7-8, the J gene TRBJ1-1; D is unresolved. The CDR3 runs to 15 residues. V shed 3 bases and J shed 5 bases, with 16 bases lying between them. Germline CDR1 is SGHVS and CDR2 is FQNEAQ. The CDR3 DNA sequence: TGTGCCAGCAGCTTCTGGGGAGGCGGTTTGACTGAAGCTTTCTTT. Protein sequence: CASSFWGGGLTEAFF.

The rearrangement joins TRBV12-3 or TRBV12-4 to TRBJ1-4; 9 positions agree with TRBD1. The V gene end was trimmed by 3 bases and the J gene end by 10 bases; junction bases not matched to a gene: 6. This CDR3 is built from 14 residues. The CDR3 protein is CASSLGTGSGKLFF. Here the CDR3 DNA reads TGTGCCAGCAGTTTGGGGACAGGGTCGGGAAAACTGTTTTTT.

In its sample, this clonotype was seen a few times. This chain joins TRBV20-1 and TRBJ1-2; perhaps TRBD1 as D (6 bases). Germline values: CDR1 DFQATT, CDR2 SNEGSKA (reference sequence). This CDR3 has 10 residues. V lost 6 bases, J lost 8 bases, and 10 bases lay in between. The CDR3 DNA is TGCAGTGCCCCAGGGGTCGGCTACACCTTC. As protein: CSAPGVGYTF.

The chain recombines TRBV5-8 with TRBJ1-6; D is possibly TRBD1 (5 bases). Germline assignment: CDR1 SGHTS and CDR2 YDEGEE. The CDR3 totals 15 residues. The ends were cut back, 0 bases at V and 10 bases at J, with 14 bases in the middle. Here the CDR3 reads CASSLGQGSGSPLHF. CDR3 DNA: TGTGCCAGCAGCTTGGGGCAGGGAAGTGGCTCACCCCTCCACTTT.

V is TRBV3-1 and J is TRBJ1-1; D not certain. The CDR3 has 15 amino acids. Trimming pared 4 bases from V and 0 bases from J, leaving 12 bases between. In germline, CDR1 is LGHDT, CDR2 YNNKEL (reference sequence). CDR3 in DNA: TGTGCCAGCAGCCGACGCAGCACTATGAACACTGAAGCTTTCTTT. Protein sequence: CASSRRSTMNTEAFF.

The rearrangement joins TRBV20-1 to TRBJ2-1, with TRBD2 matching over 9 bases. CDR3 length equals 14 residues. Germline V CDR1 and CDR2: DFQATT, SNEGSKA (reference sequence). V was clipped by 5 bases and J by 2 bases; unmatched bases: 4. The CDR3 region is CSAVSGGPYNEQFF. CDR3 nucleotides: TGCAGTGCTGTAAGCGGGGGGCCCTACAATGAGCAGTTCTTC.

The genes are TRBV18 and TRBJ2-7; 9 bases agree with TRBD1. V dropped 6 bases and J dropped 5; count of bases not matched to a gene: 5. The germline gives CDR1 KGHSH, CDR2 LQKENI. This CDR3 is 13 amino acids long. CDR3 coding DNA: TGTGCCAGCTCCGGGACAGGGTTCGACGAGCAGTACTTC. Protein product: CASSGTGFDEQYF.

CDR3 DNA: TGTGCCAGCAGCACCCGGAGGACTAGCAGCATGGCCGATACGCAGTATTTT. It specifies CASSTRRTSSMADTQYF. The chain couples TRBV7-8 to TRBJ2-3; 8 bases align to TRBD2. In germline, CDR1 is SGHVS, CDR2 FQNEAQ. The CDR3 is made up of 17 amino acids. Trimming removed 5 bases from V and 6 bases from J; junction bases left unmatched: 16.

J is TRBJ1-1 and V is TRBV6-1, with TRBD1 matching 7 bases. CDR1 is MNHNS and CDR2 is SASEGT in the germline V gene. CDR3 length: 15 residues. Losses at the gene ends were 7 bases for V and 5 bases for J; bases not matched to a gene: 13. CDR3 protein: CASNVGQGVDTEAFF. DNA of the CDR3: TGTGCCAGCAACGTGGGGCAGGGGGTTGATACTGAAGCTTTCTTT.

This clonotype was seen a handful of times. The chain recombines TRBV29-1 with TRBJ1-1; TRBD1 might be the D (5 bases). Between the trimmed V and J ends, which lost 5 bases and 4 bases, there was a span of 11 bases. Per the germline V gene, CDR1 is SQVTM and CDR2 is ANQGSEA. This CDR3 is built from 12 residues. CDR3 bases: TGCAGCGTTTGGGGCCGTCGCACTGAAGCTTTCTTT. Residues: CSVWGRRTEAFF.

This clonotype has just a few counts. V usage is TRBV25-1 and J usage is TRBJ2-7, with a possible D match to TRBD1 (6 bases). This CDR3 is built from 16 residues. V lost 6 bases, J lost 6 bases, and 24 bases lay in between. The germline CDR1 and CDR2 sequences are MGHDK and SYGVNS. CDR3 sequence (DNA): TGTGCCAGCAGCAGTAATTCATGGACAGTACCTGGCGAGCAGTACTTC. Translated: CASSSNSWTVPGEQYF.

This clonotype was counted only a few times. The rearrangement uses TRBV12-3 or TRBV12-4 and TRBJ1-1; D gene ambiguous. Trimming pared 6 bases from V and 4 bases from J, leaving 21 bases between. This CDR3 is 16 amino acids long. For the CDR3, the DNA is TGTGCCAGCAGCCCTCTAGGGCTGGGATCTGTCACTGAAGCTTTCTTT. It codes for CASSPLGLGSVTEAFF.

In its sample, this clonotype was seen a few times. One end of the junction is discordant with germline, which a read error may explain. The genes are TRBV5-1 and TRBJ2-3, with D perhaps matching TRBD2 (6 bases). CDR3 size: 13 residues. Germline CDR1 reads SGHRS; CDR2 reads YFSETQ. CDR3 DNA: TGTGCCAGCAGCTTGGAGGGGTCAGATACGCAGTATTTT. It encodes CASSLEGSDTQYF.

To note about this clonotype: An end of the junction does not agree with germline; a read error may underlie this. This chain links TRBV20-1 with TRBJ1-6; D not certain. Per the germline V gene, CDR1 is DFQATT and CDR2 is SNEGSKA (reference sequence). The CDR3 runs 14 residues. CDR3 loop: CSAREGGDNSPLHF. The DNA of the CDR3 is TGCAGTGCTCGAGAGGGAGGAGATAATTCACCCCTCCACTTT.